These 21 T cell receptor beta chains came from one sample sequenced in a study of shared clonotypes between healthy human individuals. Method: immunoSEQ multiplex PCR; TCRdb's copy keeps in-frame clones and lacks some. Of 2 million to 2.5 million clones in the sample, around 95% were seen once. Material for sequencing was naive CD4+ T cells sorted from blood. Documented subset: CD45RA+ positively selected. These receptors originate from a man aged 18 to 29 in good health.

V is TRBV5-1 and J is TRBJ1-1; D is unresolved. The CDR3 runs 15 residues. Germline CDR1 is SGHRS and CDR2 is YFSETQ. The V and J ends lost 2 bases and 8 bases respectively, with 19 bases between them. The CDR3 DNA is TGCGCCAGCAGCTTATCAATTTCCGGGCCCAGGGAAGCTTTCTTT. It translates to CASSLSISGPREAFF. The complete variable domain, with remaining parts taken from reference TRBV5-1 and TRBJ1-1, reads KAGVTQTPRYLIKTRGQQVTLSCSPISGHRSVSWYQQTPGQGLQFLFEYFSETQRNKGNFPGRFSGRQFSNSRSEMNVSTLELGDSALYLCASSLSISGPREAFFGQGTRLTVV.

The chain is built from TRBV6-6 and TRBJ1-6; the D is unclear. Per the germline V gene, CDR1 is MNHNY and CDR2 is SVGAGI (reference sequence). CDR3 length: 12 residues. Trimming pared 8 bases from V and 10 bases from J, leaving 12 bases between. CDR3 loop: CASSPTRSPLHF. The CDR3 coding sequence is TGTGCCAGCTCCCCGACCCGATCACCCCTCCACTTT.

The chain is built from TRBV28 and TRBJ1-2; no firm D call. The V end lost 6 bases, the J end lost 10 bases, and 18 bases lay between the germline ends. Germline V gene sequence: CDR1 MDHEN, CDR2 SYDVKM. The CDR3 is made up of 13 amino acids. The CDR3 reads CASSPTTSAYYTF. The CDR3 DNA follows: TGTGCCAGCAGCCCCACTACCTCGGCCTACTACACCTTC.

The genes are TRBV29-1 and TRBJ2-7; perhaps D is TRBD1 or TRBD2 (5 bases each). Germline loops: CDR1 SQVTM, CDR2 ANQGSEA. The CDR3 is 11 amino acids. Trimming removed 6 bases at V and 3 bases at J, with 9 bases between. The CDR3 reads CSVGTDYEQYF. The CDR3 DNA sequence: TGCAGCGTCGGGACGGACTACGAGCAGTACTTC.

As DNA, the CDR3 is TGTGCCAGCAGCCCCTTGGGGACAGGGGTAGATGGCTACACCTTC. Protein: CASSPLGTGVDGYTF. The chain links TRBV11-2 to TRBJ1-2; 10 nucleotides align to TRBD1. This CDR3 has 15 residues. Germline V lookup: CDR1 SGHAT, CDR2 FQNNGV. The ends lost 5 bases at V and 6 bases at J; junction bases unmatched: 9. Supplemented by reference TRBV11-2 and TRBJ1-2, the full variable domain reads EAGVAQSPRYKIIEKRQSVAFWCNPISGHATLYWYQQILGQGPKLLIQFQNNGVVDDSQLPKDRFSAERLKGVDSTLKIQPAKLEDSAVYLCASSPLGTGVDGYTFGSGTRLTVV.

Notes on this clone: Other nucleotide sequences from this sample produce the same CDR3. DNA of the CDR3: TGTGCCAGCAGCCAACGGGGGAACACTGAAGCTTTCTTT. Amino acid sequence: CASSQRGNTEAFF. The chain couples TRBV7-2 to TRBJ1-1, with D unclear. Germline values: CDR1 SGHTA, CDR2 FQGNSA. The CDR3 is 13 residues long. V was pared by 5 bases and J by 1 base, with 8 bases between.

V gene TRBV7-6 combines with J gene TRBJ2-7; D tentatively fits TRBD1 or TRBD2 (5 bases each). Germline CDR1 reads SGHVS; CDR2 reads FNYEAQ. The CDR3 spans 13 residues. Trimming pared 2 bases from V and 6 bases from J, leaving 11 bases between. This CDR3 reads CASSLQAGSEQYF. The DNA of the CDR3 is TGTGCCAGCAGCTTACAAGCAGGGAGCGAGCAGTACTTC.

The chain joins TRBV30 to TRBJ1-5; 11 bases fit TRBD1. CDR1 and CDR2 (germline): GTSNPN, SVGIG (reference sequence). The trim removed 1 base at V and 7 bases at J, leaving 9 bases unmatched. This CDR3 contains 16 residues. Written as DNA, the CDR3 is TGTGCCTGGAGTGCTACCGGGACAGGGGGACGGCAGCCCCAGCATTTT. This codes for CAWSATGTGGRQPQHF.

V usage is TRBV4-3 and J usage is TRBJ2-7, with 7 bases fitting TRBD2. The germline V gene has CDR1 LGHNA and CDR2 YSLEER. Trimming took 1 base from V and 0 from J; bases not matched to a gene: 9. The CDR3 runs to 17 residues. This CDR3 reads CASSQGFSSGSSYEQYF. Here the CDR3 DNA reads TGCGCCAGCAGCCAAGGGTTCTCTAGCGGCAGCTCCTACGAGCAGTACTTC.

The chain has TRBV4-1 and TRBJ2-7, with 8 bases that match TRBD2. The germline V gene encodes CDR1 MGHRA and CDR2 YSYEKL. Trimming took 0 bases from V and 3 from J; bases not matched to a gene: 7. The CDR3 contains 16 residues. In DNA, the CDR3 is TGCGCCAGCAGCCAAGAAGAAGTGGCGGGAGGCTACGAGCAGTACTTC. Translation: CASSQEEVAGGYEQYF.

The chain has TRBV5-1 and TRBJ2-1, with 9 bases fitting TRBD2. The ends lost 2 bases at V and 2 bases at J; junction bases unmatched: 2. The CDR3 totals 15 residues. Germline assignment: CDR1 SGHRS and CDR2 YFSETQ. The DNA of the CDR3 is TGCGCCAGCAGCTTAAGCGGGAGGACCTACAATGAGCAGTTCTTC. Translated: CASSLSGRTYNEQFF.

The V call is TRBV19, the J call TRBJ1-1; D is unresolved. CDR1 LNHDA and CDR2 SQIVND come from the germline V gene (reference sequence). Between the trimmed V and J ends, which lost 4 bases and 1 base, there was a span of 10 bases. The CDR3 is 14 amino acids. The CDR3 DNA reads TGTGCCAGTAGTAGGCTCCCCCAGAACACTGAAGCTTTCTTT. Protein product: CASSRLPQNTEAFF.

The chain links TRBV30 to TRBJ2-5; the match to TRBD2 covers 10 bases. Trimming took 4 bases from V and 5 from J; bases not matched to a gene: 10. The CDR3 is 15 residues long. Germline V gives CDR1 GTSNPN, CDR2 SVGIG (reference sequence). The CDR3 nucleotides are TGTGCCTGGAATACAGCGGGAGGGCCTGCCGAGACCCAGTACTTC. Translated, it gives CAWNTAGGPAETQYF.

This chain links TRBV7-2 with TRBJ2-7; tentatively, D is TRBD1 or TRBD2 (5 bases each). CDR1 SGHTA and CDR2 FQGNSA come from the germline V gene. The CDR3 has 13 residues. V shed 6 bases and J shed 2 bases, with 11 bases lying between them. CDR3 protein: CASRRDRPYEQYF. DNA of the CDR3: TGTGCCAGCAGAAGGGACCGACCCTACGAGCAGTACTTC.

The chain carries TRBV29-1 and TRBJ1-1, with D possibly TRBD1 on 5 matching bases. Trimming shortened V by 6 bases and J by 7 bases, and 12 bases separated the two germline ends. Germline CDR1 and CDR2: SQVTM and ANQGSEA. This CDR3 is built from 11 residues. The chain's CDR3 is CSVSDRNEAFF. The CDR3 DNA is TGCAGCGTCTCCGACAGAAATGAAGCTTTCTTT.

This chain links TRBV11-2 with TRBJ2-4; D ambiguous. CDR3 size: 14 residues. Germline V CDR1 and CDR2: SGHAT, FQNNGV. V lost 1 base and J lost 7, with 11 bases in between. The CDR3 loop is CASSLGADRNIQYF. The CDR3 DNA sequence: TGTGCCAGCAGCTTAGGCGCCGACCGCAACATTCAGTACTTC.

The chain recombines TRBV5-6 with TRBJ2-5; 9 nucleotides line up with TRBD1. Germline lookup yields CDR1 SGHDT and CDR2 YYEEEE. The CDR3 spans 15 residues. V trimming: 2 bases; J trimming: 2 bases; junction bases outside the gene matches: 4. CDR3 region: CASSLGTGKQETQYF. CDR3 nucleotides: TGTGCCAGCAGCTTAGGGACAGGGAAGCAAGAGACCCAGTACTTC.

V gene TRBV5-4 combines with J gene TRBJ1-1, with 7 bases matching TRBD1. The germline CDR1 and CDR2 sequences are SGHNT and YYREEE (reference sequence). V shed 0 bases, J shed 1 base, and the junction held 6 bases outside the gene matches. The CDR3 loop spans 16 amino acids. The DNA for the CDR3 is TGTGCCAGCAGCTTGGCTGTGGACAGGAAGAACACTGAAGCTTTCTTT. Translation: CASSLAVDRKNTEAFF.

The rearrangement joins TRBV29-1 to TRBJ2-2, with 12 positions matching TRBD2. V was clipped by 6 bases and J by 0 bases; unmatched bases: 5. Germline V CDR1 and CDR2: SQVTM, ANQGSEA. This CDR3 has 16 residues. As DNA, the CDR3 is TGCAGCGTGCCCGGGACTAGCGGGTCGAACACCGGGGAGCTGTTTTTT. Its translation: CSVPGTSGSNTGELFF.

This clone was seen just once. The chain couples TRBV6-5 to TRBJ1-1; 9 bases are a match to TRBD1. This CDR3 contains 16 residues. Unmatched junction bases numbered 8, after V lost 2 bases and J lost 4 bases. Germline V gives CDR1 MNHEY, CDR2 SVGAGI. The CDR3 region has the DNA TGTGCCAGCAGTTACATACAGGGGGCGCCGGGCACTGAAGCTTTCTTT. Its translation: CASSYIQGAPGTEAFF.

V usage is TRBV5-4 and J usage is TRBJ2-5; 13 nucleotides line up with TRBD2. This CDR3 has 15 residues. The V segment lost 1 base and the J segment 4 bases; nucleotides outside the gene matches: 1. Germline CDR1 SGHNT, CDR2 YYREEE (reference sequence). The DNA for the CDR3 is TGTGCCAGCAGCTTGAGGACTAGCGGGGGAGAGACCCAGTACTTC. Its translation is CASSLRTSGGETQYF.